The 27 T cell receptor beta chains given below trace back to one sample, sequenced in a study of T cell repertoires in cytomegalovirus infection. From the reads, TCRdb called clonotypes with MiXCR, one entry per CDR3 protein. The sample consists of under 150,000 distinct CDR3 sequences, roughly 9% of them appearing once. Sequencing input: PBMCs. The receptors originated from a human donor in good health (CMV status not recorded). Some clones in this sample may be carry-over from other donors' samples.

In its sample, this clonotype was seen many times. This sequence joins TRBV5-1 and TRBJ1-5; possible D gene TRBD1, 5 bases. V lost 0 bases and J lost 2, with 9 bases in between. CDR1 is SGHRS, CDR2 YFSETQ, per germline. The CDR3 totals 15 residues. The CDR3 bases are TGCGCCAGCAGCTTGGTGTCGGGGGGCAATCAGCCCCAGCATTTT. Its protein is CASSLVSGGNQPQHF.

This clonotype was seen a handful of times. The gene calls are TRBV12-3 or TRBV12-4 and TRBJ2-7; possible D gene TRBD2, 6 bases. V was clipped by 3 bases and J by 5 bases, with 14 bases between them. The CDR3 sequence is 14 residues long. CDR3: CASSLQGGIHEQYF. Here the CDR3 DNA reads TGTGCCAGCAGTTTGCAGGGAGGTATCCACGAGCAGTACTTC.

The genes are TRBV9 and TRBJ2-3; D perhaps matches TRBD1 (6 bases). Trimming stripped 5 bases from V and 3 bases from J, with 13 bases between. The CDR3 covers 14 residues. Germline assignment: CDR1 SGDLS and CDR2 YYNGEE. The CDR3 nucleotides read TGTGCCAGCAGTTGGGGGCAGCCTACAGATACGCAGTATTTT. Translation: CASSWGQPTDTQYF.

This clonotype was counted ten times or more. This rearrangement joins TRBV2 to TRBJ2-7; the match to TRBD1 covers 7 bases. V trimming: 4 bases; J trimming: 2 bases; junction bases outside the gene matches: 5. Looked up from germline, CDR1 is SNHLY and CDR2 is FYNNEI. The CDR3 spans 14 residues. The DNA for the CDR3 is TGTGCCAGCAGTGGGGGACAGAGCACCTACGAGCAGTACTTC. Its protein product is CASSGGQSTYEQYF.

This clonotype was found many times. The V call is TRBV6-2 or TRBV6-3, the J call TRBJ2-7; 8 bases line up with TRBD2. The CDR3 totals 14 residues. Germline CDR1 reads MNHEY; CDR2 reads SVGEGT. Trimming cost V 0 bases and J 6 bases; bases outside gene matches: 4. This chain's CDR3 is CASSYSSAGAEQYF. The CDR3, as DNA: TGTGCCAGCAGTTACTCCTCAGCGGGGGCCGAGCAGTACTTC.

The CDR3 loop is CASSAGLERTDTQYF. The CDR3, as DNA: TGTGCCAGTAGTGCAGGACTGGAAAGGACAGATACGCAGTATTTT. The chain employs TRBV19 and TRBJ2-3, with D maybe TRBD2 (5 bases). V lost 5 bases and J lost 3, with 15 bases in between. Germline CDR1 is LNHDA and CDR2 is SQIVND (reference sequence). The CDR3 is 15 residues long.

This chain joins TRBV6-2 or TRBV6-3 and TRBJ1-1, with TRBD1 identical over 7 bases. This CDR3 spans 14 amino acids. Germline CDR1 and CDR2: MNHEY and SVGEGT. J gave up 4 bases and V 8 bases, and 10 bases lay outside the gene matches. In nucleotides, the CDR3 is TGTGCCAGCCGAGGACAGGCTCCGATCACTGAAGCTTTCTTT. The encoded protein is CASRGQAPITEAFF.

CDR3 in amino acids: CSASGADSETQYF. CDR3 DNA: TGCAGTGCTAGTGGGGCAGATTCCGAGACCCAGTACTTC. This chain uses TRBV20-1 with TRBJ2-5; weak D call: TRBD1 (5 bases). The ends were cut back, 3 bases at V and 5 bases at J, with 13 bases in the middle. The germline CDR1 and CDR2 sequences are DFQATT and SNEGSKA (reference sequence). The CDR3 extends over 13 amino acids.

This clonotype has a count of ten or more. This CDR3 reads CASSLYVSYEQYF. The CDR3 nucleotides are TGTGCCAGCAGCTTATATGTCTCCTACGAGCAGTACTTC. V usage is TRBV11-2 and J usage is TRBJ2-7; D uncertain. The CDR3 covers 13 residues. Trimming pared 2 bases from V and 0 bases from J, leaving 5 bases between. Germline values: CDR1 SGHAT, CDR2 FQNNGV.

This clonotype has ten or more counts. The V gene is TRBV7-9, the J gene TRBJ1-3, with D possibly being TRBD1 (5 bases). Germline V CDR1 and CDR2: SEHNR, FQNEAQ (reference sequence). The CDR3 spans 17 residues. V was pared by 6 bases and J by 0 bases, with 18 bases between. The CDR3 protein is CASSFQGTLRSGNTIYF. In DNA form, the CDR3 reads TGTGCCAGCAGTTTCCAGGGTACCCTACGCTCTGGAAACACCATATATTTT.

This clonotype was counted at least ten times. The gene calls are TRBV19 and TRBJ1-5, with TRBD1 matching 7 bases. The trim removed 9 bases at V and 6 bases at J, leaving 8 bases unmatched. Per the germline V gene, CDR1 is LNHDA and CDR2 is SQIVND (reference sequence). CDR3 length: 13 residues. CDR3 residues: CASRQGQSQPQHF. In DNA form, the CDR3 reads TGTGCCAGCCGACAGGGTCAGAGTCAGCCCCAGCATTTT.

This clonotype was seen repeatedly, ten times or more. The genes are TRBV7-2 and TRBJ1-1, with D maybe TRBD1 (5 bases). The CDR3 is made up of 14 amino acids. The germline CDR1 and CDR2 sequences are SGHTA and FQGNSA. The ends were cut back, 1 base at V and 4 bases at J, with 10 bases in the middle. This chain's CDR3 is CASSLVGGRTEAFF. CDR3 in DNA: TGTGCCAGCAGCTTAGTGGGGGGACGCACTGAAGCTTTCTTT. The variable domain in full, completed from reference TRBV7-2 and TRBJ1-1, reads GAGVSQSPSNKVTEKGKDVELRCDPISGHTALYWYRQSLGQGLEFLIYFQGNSAPDKSGLPSDRFSAERTGGSVSTLTIQRTQQEDSAVYLCASSLVGGRTEAFFGQGTRLTVV.

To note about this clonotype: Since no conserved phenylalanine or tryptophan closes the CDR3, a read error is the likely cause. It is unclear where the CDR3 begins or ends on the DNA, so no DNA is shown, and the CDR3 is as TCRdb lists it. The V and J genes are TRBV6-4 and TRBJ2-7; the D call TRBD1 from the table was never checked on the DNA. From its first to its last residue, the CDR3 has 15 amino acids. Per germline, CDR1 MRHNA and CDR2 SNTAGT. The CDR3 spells CASSASDSLLRSSTL.

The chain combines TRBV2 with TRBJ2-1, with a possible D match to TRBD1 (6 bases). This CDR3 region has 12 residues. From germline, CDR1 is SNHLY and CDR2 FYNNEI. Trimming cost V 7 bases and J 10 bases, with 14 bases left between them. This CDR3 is CASKVQGWEQFF. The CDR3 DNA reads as TGTGCCAGCAAGGTGCAGGGGTGGGAGCAGTTCTTC.

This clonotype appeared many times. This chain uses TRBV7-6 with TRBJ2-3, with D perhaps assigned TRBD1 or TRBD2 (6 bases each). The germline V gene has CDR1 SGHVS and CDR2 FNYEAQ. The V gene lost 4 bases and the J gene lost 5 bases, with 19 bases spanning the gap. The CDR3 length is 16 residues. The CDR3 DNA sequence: TGTGCCAGCAGCTCCCCGATAGGGGGGCCGGGAGATACGCAGTATTTT. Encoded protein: CASSSPIGGPGDTQYF.

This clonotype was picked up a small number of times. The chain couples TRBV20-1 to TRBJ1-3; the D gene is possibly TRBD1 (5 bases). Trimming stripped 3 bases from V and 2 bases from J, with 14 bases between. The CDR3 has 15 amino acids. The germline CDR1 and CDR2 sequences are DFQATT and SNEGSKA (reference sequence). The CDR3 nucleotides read TGCAGTGCTAGGTGGCAGGGACTCCCTGGAAACACCATATATTTT. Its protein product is CSARWQGLPGNTIYF.

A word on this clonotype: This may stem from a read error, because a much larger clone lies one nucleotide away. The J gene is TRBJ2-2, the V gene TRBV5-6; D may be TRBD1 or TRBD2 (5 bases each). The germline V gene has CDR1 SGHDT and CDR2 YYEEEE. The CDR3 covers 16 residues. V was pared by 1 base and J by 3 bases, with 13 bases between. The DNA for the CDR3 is TGTGCCAGCAGCTTGACCCGGGACCGGGACACCGGGGAGCTGTTTTTT. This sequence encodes CASSLTRDRDTGELFF.

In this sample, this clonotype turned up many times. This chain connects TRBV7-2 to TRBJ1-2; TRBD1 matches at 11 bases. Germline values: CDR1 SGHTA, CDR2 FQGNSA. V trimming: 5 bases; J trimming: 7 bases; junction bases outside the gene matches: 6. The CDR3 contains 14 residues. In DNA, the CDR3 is TGTGCCAGCAGCGACGGACAGGGGGCCGGTGGCTACACCTTC. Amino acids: CASSDGQGAGGYTF.

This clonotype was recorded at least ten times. The CDR3: CASNPGGAGGYNEQFF. For the CDR3, the DNA is TGTGCCAGCAATCCCGGCGGAGCGGGGGGGTACAATGAGCAGTTCTTC. This rearrangement joins TRBV28 to TRBJ2-1; 10 nucleotides agree with TRBD2. The V segment lost 7 bases and the J segment 4 bases; nucleotides outside the gene matches: 10. Germline V CDR1 and CDR2: MDHEN, SYDVKM. CDR3 length: 16 amino acids. Looking up the rest from reference TRBV28 and TRBJ2-1 gives the full variable domain: DVKVTQSSRYLVKRTGEKVFLECVQDMDHENMFWYRQDPGLGLRLIYFSYDVKMKEKGDIPEGYSVSREKKERFSLILESASTNQTSMYLCASNPGGAGGYNEQFFGPGTRLTVL.

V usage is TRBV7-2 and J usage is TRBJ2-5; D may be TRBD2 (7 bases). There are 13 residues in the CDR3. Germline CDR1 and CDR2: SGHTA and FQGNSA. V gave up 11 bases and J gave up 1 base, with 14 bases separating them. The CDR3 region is CAGGGGAQETQYF. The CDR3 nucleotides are TGTGCCGGGGGGGGGGGGGCCCAAGAGACCCAGTACTTC. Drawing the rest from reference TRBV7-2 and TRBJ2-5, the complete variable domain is GAGVSQSPSNKVTEKGKDVELRCDPISGHTALYWYRQSLGQGLEFLIYFQGNSAPDKSGLPSDRFSAERTGGSVSTLTIQRTQQEDSAVYLCAGGGGAQETQYFGPGTRLLVL.

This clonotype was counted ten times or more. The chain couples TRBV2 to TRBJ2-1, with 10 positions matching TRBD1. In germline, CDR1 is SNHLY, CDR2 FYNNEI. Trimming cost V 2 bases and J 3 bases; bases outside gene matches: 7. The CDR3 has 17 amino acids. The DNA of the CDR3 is TGTGCCAGCAGTGAATTCCGGACAGGGGGAAACTACAATGAGCAGTTCTTC. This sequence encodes CASSEFRTGGNYNEQFF.

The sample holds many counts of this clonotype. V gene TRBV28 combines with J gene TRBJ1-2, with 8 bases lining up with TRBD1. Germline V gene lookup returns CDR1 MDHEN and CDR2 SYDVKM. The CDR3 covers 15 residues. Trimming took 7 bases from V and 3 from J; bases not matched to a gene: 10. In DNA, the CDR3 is TGTGCCAGCATCAATCCACGGACAGGGTACTATGGCTACACCTTC. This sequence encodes CASINPRTGYYGYTF.

The CDR3 reads CASSGSGQGITGELFF. The CDR3 DNA follows: TGTGCCAGCAGCGGCTCAGGGCAGGGGATCACCGGGGAGCTGTTTTTT. The chain combines TRBV28 with TRBJ2-2; the D gene is possibly TRBD1 (6 bases). The CDR3 covers 16 residues. V was cut by 6 bases and J by 4 bases, with 18 bases left in between. Germline assignment: CDR1 MDHEN and CDR2 SYDVKM.

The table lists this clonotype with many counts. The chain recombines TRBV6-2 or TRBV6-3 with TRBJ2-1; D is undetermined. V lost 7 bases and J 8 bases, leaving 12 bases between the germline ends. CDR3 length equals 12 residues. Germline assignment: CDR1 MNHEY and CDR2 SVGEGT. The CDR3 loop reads CASNGIADEQFF. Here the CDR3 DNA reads TGTGCCAGCAATGGAATTGCCGATGAGCAGTTCTTC.

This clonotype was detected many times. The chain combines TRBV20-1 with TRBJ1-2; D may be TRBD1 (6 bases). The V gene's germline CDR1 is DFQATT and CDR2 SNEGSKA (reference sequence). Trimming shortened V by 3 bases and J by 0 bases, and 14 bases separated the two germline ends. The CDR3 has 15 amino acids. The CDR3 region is CSARQPGVANYGYTF. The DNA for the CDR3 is TGCAGTGCTAGGCAACCAGGGGTAGCTAACTATGGCTACACCTTC.

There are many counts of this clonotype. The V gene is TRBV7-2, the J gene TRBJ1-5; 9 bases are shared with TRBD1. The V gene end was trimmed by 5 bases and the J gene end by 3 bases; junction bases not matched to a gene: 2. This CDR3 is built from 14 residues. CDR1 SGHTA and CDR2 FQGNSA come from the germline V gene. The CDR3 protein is CASSRTGDNQPQHF. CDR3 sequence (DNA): TGTGCCAGCAGCCGGACAGGGGACAATCAGCCCCAGCATTTT.

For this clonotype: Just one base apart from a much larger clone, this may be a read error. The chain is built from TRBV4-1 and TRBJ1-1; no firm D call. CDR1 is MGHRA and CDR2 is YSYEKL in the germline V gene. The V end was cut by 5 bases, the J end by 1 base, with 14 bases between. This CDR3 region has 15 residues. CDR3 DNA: TGCGCCAGCAGCTTATCCGAGACGTGGAACACTGAAGCTTTCTTT. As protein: CASSLSETWNTEAFF.